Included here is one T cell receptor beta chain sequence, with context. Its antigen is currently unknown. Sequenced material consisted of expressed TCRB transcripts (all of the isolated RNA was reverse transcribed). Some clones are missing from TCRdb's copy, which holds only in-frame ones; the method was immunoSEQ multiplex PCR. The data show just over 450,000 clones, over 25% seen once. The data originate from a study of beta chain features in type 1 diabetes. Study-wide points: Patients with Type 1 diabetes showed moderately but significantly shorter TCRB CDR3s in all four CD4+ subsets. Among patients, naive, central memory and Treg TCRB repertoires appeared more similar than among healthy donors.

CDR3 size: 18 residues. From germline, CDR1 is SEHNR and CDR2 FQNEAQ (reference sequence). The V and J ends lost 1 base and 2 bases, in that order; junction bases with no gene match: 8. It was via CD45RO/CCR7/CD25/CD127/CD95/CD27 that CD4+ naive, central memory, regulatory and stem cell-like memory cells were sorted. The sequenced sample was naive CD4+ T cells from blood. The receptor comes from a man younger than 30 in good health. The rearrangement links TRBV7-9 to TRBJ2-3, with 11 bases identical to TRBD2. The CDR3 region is CASSLVILLAGDTDTQYF. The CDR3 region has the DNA TGTGCCAGCAGCTTAGTTATTTTACTAGCGGGAGACACAGATACGCAGTATTTT.